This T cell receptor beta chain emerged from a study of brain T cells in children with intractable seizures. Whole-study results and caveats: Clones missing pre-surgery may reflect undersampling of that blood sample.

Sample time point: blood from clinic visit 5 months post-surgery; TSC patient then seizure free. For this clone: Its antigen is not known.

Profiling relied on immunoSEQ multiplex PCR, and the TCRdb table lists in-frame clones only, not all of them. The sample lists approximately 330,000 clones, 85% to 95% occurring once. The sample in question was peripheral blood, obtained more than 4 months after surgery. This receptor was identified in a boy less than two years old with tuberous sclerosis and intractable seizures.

The CDR3 region has the DNA TGCGCCAGCAGCCAAGAGGGTGAAGCTTTCTTT. It translates to CASSQEGEAFF. The V call is TRBV4-1, the J call TRBJ1-1; D remains ambiguous. V dropped 0 bases and J dropped 7 bases, with 3 bases sitting between them. Germline-derived CDR1 and CDR2 are MGHRA and YSYEKL. The CDR3 has 11 amino acids.